These 15 T cell receptor beta chains came from one sample sequenced in a study of blood T cells in healthy people across ages. Combining a sample-barcoded 5' primer with a J-beta primer mix, a second PCR ran for 7 to 11 cycles. TCRdb analysed the 5' RACE reads with MiXCR anew, one entry per CDR3 protein. The data contain approximately 780,000 distinct CDR3 sequences, approximately 24% of them singletons. These data also formed part of another study, on T cells of mothers and their children.

Sequencing input: blood. The receptors shown here come from a boy between 10 and 17 years old in good health.

At least ten counts were recorded for this clonotype. Written as DNA, the CDR3 is TGTGCCACCAGCAGAGATCTAAAGTACGAGCAGTACTTC. Translating it yields CATSRDLKYEQYF. This chain uses TRBV15 with TRBJ2-1; D is unclear. The J call may be faulty, since TRBJ2-7 better matches the DNA end. The CDR3 consists of 13 residues. In germline, CDR1 is LNHNV, CDR2 YYDKDF (reference sequence).

This clonotype has a handful of counts. The chain uses TRBV15 and TRBJ1-2; D ambiguous. Germline V gene data show CDR1 as LNHNV and CDR2 as YYDKDF (reference sequence). V was clipped by 0 bases and J by 0 bases, with 14 bases between them. The CDR3 is made up of 17 amino acids. Here the CDR3 DNA reads TGTGCCACCAGCAGAGAAGGCCTCGGCAGAACTAACTATGGCTACACCTTC. Translating gives CATSREGLGRTNYGYTF. Variable domain in full (rest from reference TRBV15 and TRBJ1-2): DAMVIQNPRYQVTQFGKPVTLSCSQTLNHNVMYWYQQKSSQAPKLLFHYYDKDFNNEADTPDNFQSRRPNTSFCFLDIRSPGLGDTAMYLCATSREGLGRTNYGYTFGSGTRLTVV.

This clonotype was seen more than once but under ten times. The genes are TRBV10-1 and TRBJ2-1, with a possible D match to TRBD1 (6 bases). Trimming pared 3 bases from V and 0 bases from J, leaving 12 bases between. This CDR3 is 16 amino acids long. CDR1 is WNHNN, CDR2 SYGVQD, per germline (reference sequence). The CDR3: CASSEVGQPSYNEQFF. Here the CDR3 DNA reads TGCGCCAGCAGTGAAGTCGGACAGCCCTCCTACAATGAGCAGTTCTTC.

The chain links TRBV5-1 to TRBJ2-2; D is possibly TRBD1 (5 bases). The V end was cut by 4 bases, the J end by 6 bases, with 16 bases between. CDR3 size: 15 residues. Germline V gene data show CDR1 as SGHRS and CDR2 as YFSETQ. The CDR3 region is CASSRGRAESGELFF. In DNA, the CDR3 is TGCGCCAGCAGCCGAGGCAGGGCGGAATCCGGGGAGCTGTTTTTT.

This clonotype was observed a few times. Germline is not matched at one junction end, which may reflect a read error. The genes are TRBV7-7 and TRBJ2-7; D may be TRBD1 or TRBD2 (6 bases each). CDR3 length: 12 residues. Germline V CDR1 and CDR2: SSHAT, FNYEAQ (reference sequence). CDR3 in DNA: TGTGCTAGCAGCTTAAGGGGGGTGGAGCAGTACTTC. Its protein is CASSLRGVEQYF.

This clonotype appeared many times. This rearrangement joins TRBV7-3 to TRBJ1-1; D gene uncertain. The CDR3 length is 13 residues. V gave up 5 bases and J gave up 7 bases, with 14 bases separating them. Germline V gene data show CDR1 as SGHTA and CDR2 as FQGTGA. CDR3: CASSTGPQNEAFF. CDR3 bases: TGTGCCAGCAGCACCGGGCCCCAAAATGAAGCTTTCTTT.

The rearrangement joins TRBV20-1 to TRBJ1-3; 8 bases are a match to TRBD1. The CDR3 has 15 amino acids. The V and J ends lost 4 bases and 2 bases, in that order; junction bases with no gene match: 7. Looked up from germline, CDR1 is DFQATT and CDR2 is SNEGSKA (reference sequence). CDR3 region: CSATDRGIAGNTIYF. In nucleotides, the CDR3 is TGCAGTGCTACTGACAGGGGAATAGCTGGAAACACCATATATTTT.

This chain links TRBV3-1 with TRBJ2-5, with 10 bases lining up with TRBD2. Gene TRBJ2-7 matches the end of the DNA better, so the J call may be wrong. CDR3 size: 14 residues. Germline V lookup: CDR1 LGHDT, CDR2 YNNKEL (reference sequence). CDR3: CASSQPSSGSEQYF. CDR3 bases: TGTGCCAGCAGCCAACCTTCTAGCGGGAGCGAGCAGTACTTC.

This clonotype was recorded a few times. The gene calls are TRBV7-2 and TRBJ2-3; weak D call: TRBD2 (6 bases). Trimming removed 1 base from V and 5 bases from J, with 16 bases in between. Germline V lookup: CDR1 SGHTA, CDR2 FQGNSA. The CDR3 has 16 residues. CDR3 residues: CASSLGDGRGRDTQYF. The CDR3 DNA is TGTGCCAGCAGCTTAGGGGACGGACGGGGGAGAGATACGCAGTATTTT. Full variable domain (outside the CDR3, taken from reference TRBV7-2 and TRBJ2-3): GAGVSQSPSNKVTEKGKDVELRCDPISGHTALYWYRQSLGQGLEFLIYFQGNSAPDKSGLPSDRFSAERTGGSVSTLTIQRTQQEDSAVYLCASSLGDGRGRDTQYFGPGTRLTVL.

This clonotype was seen more than once but under ten times. This rearrangement joins TRBV30 to TRBJ1-2; D unresolved. From germline, CDR1 is GTSNPN and CDR2 SVGIG (reference sequence). The V gene lost 0 bases and the J gene lost 8 bases, with 10 bases spanning the gap. CDR3 length: 12 amino acids. CDR3 nucleotides: TGTGCCTGGAGTGTGGACCCGAAAGGCTACACCTTC. Translated: CAWSVDPKGYTF. Looking up the rest from reference TRBV30 and TRBJ1-2 gives the full variable domain: SQTIHQWPATLVQPVGSPLSLECTVEGTSNPNLYWYRQAAGRGLQLLFYSVGIGQISSEVPQNLSASRPQDRQFILSSKKLLLSDSGFYLCAWSVDPKGYTFGSGTRLTVV.

The genes are TRBV3-1 and TRBJ2-1, with 7 bases identical to TRBD2. The germline CDR1 and CDR2 sequences are LGHDT and YNNKEL (reference sequence). This CDR3 is 13 amino acids long. With 0 bases clipped from V and 14 bases from J, the junction kept 7 bases outside the gene matches. The CDR3 protein is CASSQDERGREFF. The CDR3 bases are TGTGCCAGCAGCCAAGATGAGCGGGGCCGGGAGTTCTTC.

The chain is built from TRBV7-2 and TRBJ1-4, with D maybe TRBD1 (5 bases). The V gene lost 4 bases and the J gene lost 7 bases, with 16 bases spanning the gap. The CDR3 has 15 amino acids. Per the germline V gene, CDR1 is SGHTA and CDR2 is FQGNSA. The CDR3 loop is CASSSGGVGGEKLFF. CDR3 coding DNA: TGTGCCAGCAGCTCCGGAGGGGTTGGGGGTGAAAAACTGTTTTTT.

This clonotype has only a few counts. The chain couples TRBV5-6 to TRBJ2-2; 11 bases match TRBD1. V was clipped by 4 bases and J by 7 bases; unmatched bases: 9. This CDR3 is 16 amino acids long. Germline V gives CDR1 SGHDT, CDR2 YYEEEE. The CDR3 DNA is TGTGCCAGCAGCCCGACCCGGGACAGGGGGGTCGGGGAGCTGTTTTTT. This gives the protein CASSPTRDRGVGELFF.

This clonotype was observed many times. The chain couples TRBV4-2 to TRBJ2-7; 8 bases agree with TRBD2. J lost 0 bases, V lost 1 base, and 5 bases had no gene match. This CDR3 comprises 16 residues. Germline V gene lookup returns CDR1 LGHNA and CDR2 YNFKEQ. CDR3 residues: CASSQAWAGGSYEQYF. The CDR3 coding sequence is TGTGCCAGCAGCCAAGCCTGGGCGGGGGGCTCCTACGAGCAGTACTTC.

This clonotype occurred a few times. The J gene is TRBJ2-3, the V gene TRBV12-5, with D maybe TRBD2 (5 bases). Germline CDR1 is LGHNT and CDR2 is FRNRAP. Trimming left V 8 bases short and J 2 bases short, with 17 bases between. CDR3 size: 15 residues. The CDR3 DNA follows: TGTGCTAGTTATCGCCAGACGGACTTCACAGATACGCAGTATTTT. Protein sequence: CASYRQTDFTDTQYF. Combining the CDR3 with reference TRBV12-5 and TRBJ2-3 gives the whole variable domain DARVTQTPRHKVTEMGQEVTMRCQPILGHNTVFWYRQTMMQGLELLAYFRNRAPLDDSGMPKDRFSAEMPDATLATLKIQPSEPRDSAVYFCASYRQTDFTDTQYFGPGTRLTVL.